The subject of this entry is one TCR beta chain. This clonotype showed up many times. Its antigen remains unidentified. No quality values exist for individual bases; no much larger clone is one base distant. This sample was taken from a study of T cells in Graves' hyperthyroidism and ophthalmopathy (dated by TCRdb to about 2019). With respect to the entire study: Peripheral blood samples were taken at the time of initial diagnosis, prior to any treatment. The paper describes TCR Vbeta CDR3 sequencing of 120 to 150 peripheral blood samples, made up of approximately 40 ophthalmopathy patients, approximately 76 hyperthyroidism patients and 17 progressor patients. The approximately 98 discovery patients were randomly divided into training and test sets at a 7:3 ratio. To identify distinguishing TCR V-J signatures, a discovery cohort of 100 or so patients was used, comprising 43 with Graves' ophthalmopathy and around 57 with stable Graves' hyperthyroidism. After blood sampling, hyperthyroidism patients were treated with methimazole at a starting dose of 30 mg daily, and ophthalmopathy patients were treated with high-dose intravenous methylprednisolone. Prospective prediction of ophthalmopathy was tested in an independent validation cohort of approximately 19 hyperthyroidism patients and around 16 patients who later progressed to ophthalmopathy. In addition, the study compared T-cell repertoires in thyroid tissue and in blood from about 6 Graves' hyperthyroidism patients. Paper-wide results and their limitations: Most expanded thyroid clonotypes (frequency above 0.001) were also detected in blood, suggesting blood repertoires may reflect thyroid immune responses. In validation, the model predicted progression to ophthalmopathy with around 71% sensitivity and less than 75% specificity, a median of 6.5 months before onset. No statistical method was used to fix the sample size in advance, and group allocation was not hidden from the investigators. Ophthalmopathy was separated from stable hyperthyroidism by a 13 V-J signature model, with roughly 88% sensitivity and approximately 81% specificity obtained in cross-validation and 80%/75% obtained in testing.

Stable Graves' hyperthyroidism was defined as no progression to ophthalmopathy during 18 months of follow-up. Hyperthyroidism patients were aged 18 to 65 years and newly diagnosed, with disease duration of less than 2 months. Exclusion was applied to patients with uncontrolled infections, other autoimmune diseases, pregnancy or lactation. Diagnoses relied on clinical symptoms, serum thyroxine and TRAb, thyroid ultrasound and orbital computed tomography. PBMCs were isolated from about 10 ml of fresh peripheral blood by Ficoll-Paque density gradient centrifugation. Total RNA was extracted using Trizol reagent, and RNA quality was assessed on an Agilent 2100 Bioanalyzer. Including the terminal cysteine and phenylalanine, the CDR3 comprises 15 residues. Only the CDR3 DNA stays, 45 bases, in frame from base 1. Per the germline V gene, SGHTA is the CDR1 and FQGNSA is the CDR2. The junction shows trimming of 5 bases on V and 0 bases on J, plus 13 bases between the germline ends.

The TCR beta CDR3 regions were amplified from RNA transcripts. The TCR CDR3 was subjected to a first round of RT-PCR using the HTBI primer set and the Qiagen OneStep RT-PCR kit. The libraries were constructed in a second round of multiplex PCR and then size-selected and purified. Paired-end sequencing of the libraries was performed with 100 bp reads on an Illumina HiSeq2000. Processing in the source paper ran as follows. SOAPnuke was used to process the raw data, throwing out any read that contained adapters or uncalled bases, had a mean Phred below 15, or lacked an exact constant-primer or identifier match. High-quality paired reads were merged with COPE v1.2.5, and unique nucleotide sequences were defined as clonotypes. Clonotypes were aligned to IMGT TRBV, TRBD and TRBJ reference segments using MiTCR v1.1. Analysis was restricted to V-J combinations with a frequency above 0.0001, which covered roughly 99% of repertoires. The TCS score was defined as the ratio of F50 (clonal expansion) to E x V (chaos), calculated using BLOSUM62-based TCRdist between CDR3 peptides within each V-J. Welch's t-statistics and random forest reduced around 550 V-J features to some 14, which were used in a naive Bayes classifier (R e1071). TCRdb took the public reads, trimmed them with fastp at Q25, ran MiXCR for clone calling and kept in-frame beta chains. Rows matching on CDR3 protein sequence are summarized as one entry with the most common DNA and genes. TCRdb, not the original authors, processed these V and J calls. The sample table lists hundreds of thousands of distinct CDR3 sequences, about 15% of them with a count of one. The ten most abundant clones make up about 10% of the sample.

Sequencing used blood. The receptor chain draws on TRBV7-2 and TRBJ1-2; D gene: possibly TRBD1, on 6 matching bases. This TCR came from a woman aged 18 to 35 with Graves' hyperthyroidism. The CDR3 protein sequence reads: CASSPGVRANYGYTF. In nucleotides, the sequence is TGTGCCAGCAGCCCAGGGGTCAGAGCTAACTATGGCTACACCTTC.